What follows are 10 T cell receptor beta chains derived from one specimen sequenced in a study of T cells in Graves' hyperthyroidism and ophthalmopathy. Amplified regions were TCR beta CDR3 sequences from RNA transcripts. TCR CDR3 underwent first-round RT-PCR with the HTBI primer set. TCRdb analysed the multiplex PCR reads with MiXCR anew, one entry per CDR3 protein. This sample has about half a million distinct CDR3 sequences, with approximately 20% found just once. Sequencing was performed on blood. The receptors were sampled from a man between 40 and 49 years old with Graves' ophthalmopathy.

This clonotype came up a few times. The chain carries TRBV7-3 and TRBJ1-6; perhaps TRBD1 as D (6 bases). The CDR3 covers 18 residues. Germline values: CDR1 SGHTA, CDR2 FQGTGA. V lost 0 bases, J lost 0 bases, and 12 bases lay in between. This chain's CDR3 is CASSLTPEDSSYNSPLHF. The CDR3 nucleotides read TGTGCCAGCAGCTTAACCCCTGAGGACAGCTCCTATAATTCACCCCTCCACTTT.

V is TRBV19 and J is TRBJ2-4; 7 bases agree with TRBD1. Germline lookup yields CDR1 LNHDA and CDR2 SQIVND (reference sequence). V shed 9 bases and J 4 bases; nucleotides not matched to a gene: 9. The CDR3 runs 14 residues. DNA of the CDR3: TGTGCCAGCCTGTCCGGGGACAGTAAAAACATTCAGTACTTC. Protein: CASLSGDSKNIQYF.

This clonotype was counted many times. The J gene is TRBJ1-5, the V gene TRBV18, with D possibly TRBD1 on 6 matching bases. The CDR3 covers 15 residues. CDR1 and CDR2 from the germline V gene are KGHSH and LQKENI. Trimming took 3 bases from V and 6 from J, leaving 15 bases between them. The CDR3 DNA reads TGTGCCAGCTCACCCCCCGATAGGGGGAGTCAGCCCCAGCATTTT. Translating gives CASSPPDRGSQPQHF.

This clonotype was counted a few times. J is TRBJ1-4 and V is TRBV19; TRBD1 might be the D (5 bases). Germline V gene data show CDR1 as LNHDA and CDR2 as SQIVND (reference sequence). V was trimmed by 6 bases and J by 8 bases, leaving 16 bases between them. CDR3 length: 14 residues. This CDR3 is CASREGRGREKLFF. The DNA for the CDR3 is TGTGCCAGTAGGGAAGGACGGGGACGGGAAAAACTGTTTTTT.

V gene TRBV19 combines with J gene TRBJ1-1; perhaps TRBD1 as D (6 bases). Germline assignment: CDR1 LNHDA and CDR2 SQIVND (reference sequence). The CDR3 is 17 amino acids. V dropped 7 bases and J dropped 2 bases, with 23 bases sitting between them. CDR3 in amino acids: CASNSGLRGGDNTEAFF. DNA of the CDR3: TGTGCCAGTAACTCAGGTCTCAGGGGAGGAGACAACACTGAAGCTTTCTTT.

This clonotype was recorded at least ten times. The chain combines TRBV11-2 with TRBJ2-1, with D maybe TRBD2 (6 bases). V was shortened by 2 bases and J by 6 bases, with 14 bases between the two germline ends. CDR1 and CDR2 (germline): SGHAT, FQNNGV. The CDR3 runs 15 residues. The DNA for the CDR3 is TGTGCCAGCAGCTTAAAAATCCTCGGGGGCAATGAGCAGTTCTTC. Its protein product is CASSLKILGGNEQFF.

This clonotype was seen ten or more times. The chain combines TRBV6-1 with TRBJ1-5, with 7 bases fitting TRBD1. Trimming took 4 bases from V and 4 from J; bases not matched to a gene: 4. The CDR3 totals 14 residues. Germline CDR1 MNHNS, CDR2 SASEGT. CDR3 bases: TGTGCCAGCAGTGCGACAGGGAAAAATCAGCCCCAGCATTTT. This translates into CASSATGKNQPQHF.

At least ten counts were recorded for this clonotype. For the CDR3, the DNA is TGTGCCAGCAGTCCGGGGACAGGGGGCAACGAGCAGTACTTC. It yields the protein CASSPGTGGNEQYF. The chain couples TRBV28 to TRBJ2-7, with TRBD1 matching 12 bases. This CDR3 contains 14 residues. The J segment lost 5 bases and the V segment lost 5 bases, leaving 4 bases of the junction unmatched. From germline, CDR1 is MDHEN and CDR2 SYDVKM.

The rearrangement joins TRBV18 to TRBJ2-6; D remains ambiguous. Trimming shortened V by 3 bases and J by 0 bases, and 9 bases separated the two germline ends. The CDR3 runs to 16 residues. Germline V gives CDR1 KGHSH, CDR2 LQKENI. CDR3 in DNA: TGTGCCAGCTCACCCCTTCAAACCTCTGGGGCCAACGTCCTGACTTTC. It specifies CASSPLQTSGANVLTF.

Written as DNA, the CDR3 is TGCAGTGCTAGTGACCCGACAGGGTATCAGCCCCAGCATTTT. Translating it yields CSASDPTGYQPQHF. This chain joins TRBV20-1 and TRBJ1-5; TRBD1 matches 7 bases. The CDR3 contains 14 residues. The germline V gene has CDR1 DFQATT and CDR2 SNEGSKA (reference sequence). Germline trimming cut 3 bases from V and 5 bases from J; bases unmatched to any gene: 7.